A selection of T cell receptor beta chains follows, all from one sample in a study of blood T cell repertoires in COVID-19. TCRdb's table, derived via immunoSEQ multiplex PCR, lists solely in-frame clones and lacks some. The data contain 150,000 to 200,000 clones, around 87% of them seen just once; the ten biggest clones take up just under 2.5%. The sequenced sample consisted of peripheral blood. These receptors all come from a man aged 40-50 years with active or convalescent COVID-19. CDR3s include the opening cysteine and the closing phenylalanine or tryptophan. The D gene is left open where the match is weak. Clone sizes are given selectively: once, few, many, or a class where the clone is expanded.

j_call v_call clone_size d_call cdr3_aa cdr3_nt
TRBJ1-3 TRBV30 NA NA CAWSGVASGNTIYF TGTGCCTGGAGTGGGGTAGCCTCTGGAAACACCATATATTTT
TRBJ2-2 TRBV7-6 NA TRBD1 CASSQTGLNTGELFF TGTGCCAGCAGCCAGACAGGGCTGAACACCGGGGAGCTGTTTTTT
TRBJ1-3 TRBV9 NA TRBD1 CASSADRGGNTIYF TGTGCCAGCAGCGCAGACAGGGGTGGAAACACCATATATTTT
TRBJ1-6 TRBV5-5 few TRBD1 CASSLVAGQGNSPLHF TGTGCCAGCAGCTTGGTGGCGGGACAGGGGAATTCACCCCTCCACTTT
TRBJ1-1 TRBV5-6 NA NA CASSLNLGRAEAFF TGTGCCAGCAGCTTGAACTTGGGGCGCGCTGAAGCTTTCTTT
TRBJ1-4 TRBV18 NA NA CASSPSWQDNEKLFF TGTGCCAGCTCACCATCTTGGCAGGATAATGAAAAACTGTTTTTT
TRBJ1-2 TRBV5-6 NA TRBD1 CASSRRDRGPYGYTF TGTGCCAGCAGCCGCCGGGACAGGGGGCCCTATGGCTACACCTTC
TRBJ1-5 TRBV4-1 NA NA CASSQVLGVNHQPQHF TGCGCCAGCAGCCAAGTCCTGGGCGTGAATCATCAGCCCCAGCATTTT
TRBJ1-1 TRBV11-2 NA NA CASSLMRGLSTEAFF TGTGCCAGCAGCTTAATGCGGGGATTGAGCACTGAAGCTTTCTTT
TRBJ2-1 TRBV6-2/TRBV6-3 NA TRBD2 CASSYPSLAGSNEQFF TGTGCCAGCAGTTACCCGTCGCTAGCGGGGAGCAATGAGCAGTTCTTC
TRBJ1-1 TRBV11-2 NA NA CASSSSGTPNTEAFF TGTGCCAGCAGCTCCTCAGGGACACCGAACACTGAAGCTTTCTTT
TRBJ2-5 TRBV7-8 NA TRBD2 CASSLPQGTSGGAETQYF TGTGCCAGCAGCTTACCACAGGGGACTAGCGGGGGGGCAGAGACCCAGTACTTC
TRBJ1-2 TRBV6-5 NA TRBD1 CASSPSDRGLYGYTF TGTGCCAGCAGTCCGTCGGACAGGGGGCTCTATGGCTACACCTTC
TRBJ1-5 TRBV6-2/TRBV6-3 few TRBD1 CASSYSGGQGFKPQHF TGTGCCAGCAGTTACTCGGGGGGACAGGGTTTTAAGCCCCAGCATTTT
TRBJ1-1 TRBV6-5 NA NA CALRRRDTEAFF TGTGCCTTAAGGCGGAGGGACACTGAAGCTTTCTTT
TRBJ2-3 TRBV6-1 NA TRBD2 CASSDRGGTDTQYF TGTGCCAGCAGTGACCGGGGGGGCACAGATACGCAGTATTTT
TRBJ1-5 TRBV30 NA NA CAWSVRAPGGNQPQHF TGTGCCTGGAGTGTACGGGCTCCGGGAGGGAATCAGCCCCAGCATTTT
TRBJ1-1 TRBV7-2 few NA CASSPDSLNTEAFF TGTGCCAGCAGCCCAGACTCATTGAACACTGAAGCTTTCTTT
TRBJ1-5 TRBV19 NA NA CAVGGSQPQHF TGTGCCGTCGGGGGGTCTCAGCCCCAGCATTTT
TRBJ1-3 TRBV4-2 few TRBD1 CASSVHPRDSGNTIYF TGTGCCAGCAGCGTACACCCCCGGGACAGCGGAAACACCATATATTTT
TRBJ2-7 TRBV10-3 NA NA CAISVDRYLEQYF TGTGCCATCAGCGTCGACAGGTATCTCGAGCAGTACTTC
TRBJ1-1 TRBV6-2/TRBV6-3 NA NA CASSKLHGVTEAFF TGTGCCAGCAGTAAACTACATGGCGTCACTGAAGCTTTCTTT
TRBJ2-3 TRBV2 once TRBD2 CASRGLGNTDTQYF TGTGCCAGCAGGGGACTAGGTAACACAGATACGCAGTATTTT
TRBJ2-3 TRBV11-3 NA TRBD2 CASSSRLARDTQYF TGTGCCAGCAGCTCACGACTAGCGAGAGATACGCAGTATTTT
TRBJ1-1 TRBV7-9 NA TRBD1 CASSLGDRGQVEAFF TGTGCCAGCAGCTTAGGGGACAGGGGGCAAGTTGAAGCTTTCTTT
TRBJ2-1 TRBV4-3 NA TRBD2 CASSQERAGASYNEQFF TGCGCCAGCAGCCAAGAAAGAGCGGGGGCCTCCTACAATGAGCAGTTCTTC
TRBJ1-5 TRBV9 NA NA CASSVSEGKAIAPQHF TGTGCCAGCAGCGTATCGGAGGGCAAGGCTATCGCGCCCCAGCATTTT